This T cell receptor (beta chain) was captured in a study of blood T cells in healthy people across ages. The V gene lost 1 base and the J gene lost 1 base, with 23 bases spanning the gap. There are 19 residues in the CDR3. Germline loops: CDR1 MGHDK, CDR2 SYGVNS. Together with a sample-barcoded 5' primer, a J-beta primer mix was included in a second PCR lasting about 7 to 11 cycles. TCRdb itself ran the 5' RACE reads through MiXCR, one entry per CDR3 protein. The sample lists 780,000 or so distinct CDR3 sequences, 56% occurring once. The specimen was blood. This TCR derives from a man aged 35-49 years in good health. The chain joins TRBV25-1 to TRBJ2-7; the D gene is possibly TRBD1 (5 bases). CDR3 region: CASSEFEIDRPRPSYEQYF. DNA for the CDR3: TGTGCCAGCAGTGAATTTGAAATCGACAGACCCAGACCGTCCTACGAGCAGTACTTC.